These 14 T cell receptor beta chains came from one sample sequenced in a study of T cell responses to AZD1222 COVID-19 vaccine. The table came from immunoSEQ multiplex PCR; TCRdb's copy has only in-frame clones and leaves some out. The sample contains fewer than 95,000 clones, approximately 90% of which appear only once. The sample consisted of peripheral blood, taken 28 days after the second AZD1222 dose. Receptor source: an adult who received the AZD1222 COVID-19 vaccine.

The rearrangement links TRBV30 to TRBJ1-6, with 7 bases that match TRBD1. The CDR3 loop spans 15 amino acids. Germline V gene data show CDR1 as GTSNPN and CDR2 as SVGIG (reference sequence). The V segment lost 0 bases and the J segment 9 bases; nucleotides outside the gene matches: 8. The CDR3 sequence is CAWSVPETGISPLHF. CDR3 DNA sequence: TGTGCCTGGAGTGTACCTGAGACAGGGATTTCACCCCTCCACTTT. Full variable domain (outside the CDR3, taken from reference TRBV30 and TRBJ1-6): SQTIHQWPATLVQPVGSPLSLECTVEGTSNPNLYWYRQAAGRGLQLLFYSVGIGQISSEVPQNLSASRPQDRQFILSSKKLLLSDSGFYLCAWSVPETGISPLHFGNGTRLTVT.

The chain carries TRBV5-1 and TRBJ2-7; perhaps TRBD2 as D (5 bases). This CDR3 has 14 amino acids. Per germline, CDR1 SGHRS and CDR2 YFSETQ. Trimming cost V 7 bases and J 4 bases, with 18 bases left between them. The CDR3 loop is CASAGNAREYEQYF. Written as DNA, the CDR3 is TGCGCCAGCGCTGGAAACGCGAGGGAATACGAGCAGTACTTC.

CDR3 residues: CASSKGLAGEGPFEQYF. Written as DNA, the CDR3 is TGCGCCAGCAGCAAGGGACTAGCGGGAGAGGGCCCTTTTGAGCAGTACTTC. The chain links TRBV5-1 to TRBJ2-7; 14 bases agree with TRBD2. The junction had 13 bases not matched to a gene; V was cut back by 4 bases and J by 7 bases. Germline V lookup: CDR1 SGHRS, CDR2 YFSETQ. The CDR3 is 17 amino acids.

The sample holds a few counts of this clone. CDR3 nucleotide sequence: TGTGCCAGCAGCTTAGCAGGGGGCAAGACTGAAGCTTTCTTT. Its translation: CASSLAGGKTEAFF. V and J are TRBV7-8 and TRBJ1-1, with TRBD1 matching over 7 bases. CDR1 SGHVS and CDR2 FQNEAQ come from the germline V gene. V was clipped by 0 bases and J by 5 bases; unmatched bases: 3. The CDR3 is 14 amino acids.

This rearrangement joins TRBV4-1 to TRBJ1-2, with D maybe TRBD1 (5 bases). The CDR3 extends over 15 amino acids. Germline CDR1 is MGHRA and CDR2 is YSYEKL. The ends were cut back, 1 base at V and 5 bases at J, with 14 bases in the middle. The CDR3 loop reads CASSQGRQTAYGYTF. CDR3 bases: TGCGCCAGCAGCCAAGGGCGACAGACAGCTTATGGCTACACCTTC.

This chain connects TRBV6-1 to TRBJ2-3, with D possibly matching TRBD1 (6 bases). Germline V gives CDR1 MNHNS, CDR2 SASEGT. Trimming shortened V by 2 bases and J by 6 bases, and 9 bases separated the two germline ends. CDR3 length: 13 residues. The CDR3 here is CASSESRGDTQYF. As DNA, the CDR3 is TGTGCCAGCAGTGAAAGTAGGGGGGATACGCAGTATTTT.

V and J are TRBV19 and TRBJ1-5, with TRBD1 matching 7 bases. The CDR3 consists of 18 residues. The germline V gene has CDR1 LNHDA and CDR2 SQIVND (reference sequence). J was trimmed by 4 bases and V by 0 bases; bases with no gene match: 12. CDR3 sequence reads: CASSIDLTGTDTNQPQHF. The DNA of the CDR3 is TGTGCCAGTAGTATAGATCTTACCGGGACAGACACTAATCAGCCCCAGCATTTT.

In its sample, this clone was seen once. J is TRBJ2-7 and V is TRBV27; no firm D call. V was shortened by 8 bases and J by 7 bases, with 18 bases between the two germline ends. The CDR3 contains 13 residues. Germline V gene data show CDR1 as MNHEY and CDR2 as SMNVEV (reference sequence). CDR3: CASRAWTAREQYF. For the CDR3, the DNA is TGTGCCAGCCGAGCCTGGACCGCCAGAGAGCAGTACTTC.

This chain connects TRBV10-3 to TRBJ2-1, with D tentatively TRBD1 (6 bases). The CDR3 has 11 residues. The V gene lost 7 bases and the J gene lost 9 bases, with 10 bases spanning the gap. CDR1 is ENHRY and CDR2 is SYGVKD in the germline V gene. Here the CDR3 DNA reads TGTGCCATCAAAGGGGGTGTTGAGCAGTTCTTC. As protein: CAIKGGVEQFF.

The V gene is TRBV7-8, the J gene TRBJ1-2, with TRBD1 as a possible D gene (6 bases). This CDR3 contains 15 residues. Germline CDR1 is SGHVS and CDR2 is FQNEAQ. V shed 0 bases and J shed 2 bases, with 10 bases lying between them. The CDR3 region has the DNA TGTGCCAGCAGCTTAGCGGAACAGGGAAACTATGGCTACACCTTC. Protein sequence: CASSLAEQGNYGYTF.

This chain joins TRBV28 and TRBJ1-2; tentative D call: TRBD1 (5 bases). The CDR3 runs to 14 residues. Per germline, CDR1 MDHEN and CDR2 SYDVKM. V gave up 7 bases and J gave up 4 bases, with 16 bases separating them. Here the CDR3 DNA reads TGTGCCAGCACCTCACTCGGGGGACTCTATGGCTACACCTTC. It translates to CASTSLGGLYGYTF.

This clone was counted once. The V gene is TRBV12-3 or TRBV12-4, the J gene TRBJ2-7; TRBD2 is a possible D gene (5 bases). V was trimmed by 3 bases and J by 9 bases, leaving 9 bases between them. CDR3 length equals 11 residues. The CDR3 is CASSFREGQYF. The CDR3 DNA is TGTGCCAGCAGTTTCCGGGAAGGGCAGTACTTC.

V usage is TRBV2 and J usage is TRBJ2-2; 8 bases map to TRBD1. CDR1 and CDR2 from the germline V gene are SNHLY and FYNNEI. This CDR3 is 13 amino acids long. With V trimmed by 8 bases and J by 7 bases, 6 bases remained unmatched. The DNA of the CDR3 is TGTGCCAGCGCCAGGGGGCAAGGCGGGGAGCTGTTTTTT. Amino acids: CASARGQGGELFF.

This chain joins TRBV2 and TRBJ2-2; no definite D call. The germline V gene has CDR1 SNHLY and CDR2 FYNNEI. The length of the CDR3 is 16 residues. The germline V and J ends were trimmed by 1 base and 5 bases, with 14 bases remaining between them. CDR3 residues: CASSEDRLPGTGELFF. CDR3 DNA: TGTGCCAGCAGTGAAGATCGCCTGCCAGGAACCGGGGAGCTGTTTTTT.